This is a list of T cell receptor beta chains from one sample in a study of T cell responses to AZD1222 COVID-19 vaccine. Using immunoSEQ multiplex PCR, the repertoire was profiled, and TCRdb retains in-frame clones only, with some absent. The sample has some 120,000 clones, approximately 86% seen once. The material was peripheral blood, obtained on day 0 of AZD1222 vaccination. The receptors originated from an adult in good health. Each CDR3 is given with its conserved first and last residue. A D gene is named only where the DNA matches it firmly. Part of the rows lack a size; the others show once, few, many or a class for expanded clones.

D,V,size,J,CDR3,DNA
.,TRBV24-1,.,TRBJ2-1,CATSDLGGSSYNEQFF,TGTGCCACCAGTGATTTGGGGGGCAGCTCCTACAATGAGCAGTTCTTC
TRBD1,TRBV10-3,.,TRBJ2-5,CATSTGPETQYF,TGTGCCACCTCGACAGGGCCGGAGACCCAGTACTTC
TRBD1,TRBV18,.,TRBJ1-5,CASSPAGTGGRSNQPQHF,TGTGCCAGCTCACCAGCCGGGACAGGGGGCCGTAGCAATCAGCCCCAGCATTTT
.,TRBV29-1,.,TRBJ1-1,CSVLRGLALTEAFF,TGCAGCGTTCTTAGGGGATTGGCCTTGACTGAAGCTTTCTTT
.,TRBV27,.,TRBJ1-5,CASSSQEAPPQPQHF,TGTGCCAGCAGTTCACAGGAGGCTCCACCTCAGCCCCAGCATTTT
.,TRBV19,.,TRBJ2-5,CASSASGIGGQETQYF,TGTGCCAGTAGTGCATCAGGGATTGGAGGGCAAGAGACCCAGTACTTC
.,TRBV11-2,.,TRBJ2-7,CASSLVPRGKTYEQYF,TGTGCCAGCAGCTTAGTTCCCAGGGGCAAGACCTACGAGCAGTACTTC
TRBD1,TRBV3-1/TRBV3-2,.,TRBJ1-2,CASCLGEDRNYGYTF,TGTGCCAGCTGCCTCGGGGAGGACAGGAATTATGGCTACACCTTC
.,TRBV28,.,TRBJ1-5,CASNPGGSNQPQHF,TGTGCCAGCAACCCTGGGGGGAGCAATCAGCCCCAGCATTTT
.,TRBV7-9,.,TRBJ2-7,CASSLGTLRAYEQYF,TGTGCCAGCAGCTTGGGGACCCTCCGGGCCTACGAGCAGTACTTC
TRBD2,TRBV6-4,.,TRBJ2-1,CASSEGLAGGYEQFF,TGTGCCAGCAGCGAGGGACTAGCGGGAGGTTACGAGCAGTTCTTC
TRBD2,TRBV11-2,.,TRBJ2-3,CASSLGGRSLLTTDTQYF,TGTGCCAGCAGCTTAGGCGGGAGGTCTCTCCTGACGACAGATACGCAGTATTTT
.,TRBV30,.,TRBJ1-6,CAWSTGLLSSSSYNSPLHF,TGTGCCTGGAGTACGGGACTTCTTTCATCAAGCTCCTATAATTCACCCCTCCACTTT
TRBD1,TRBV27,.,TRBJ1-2,CASSYTGTGEFPYGYTF,TGTGCCAGCAGTTACACCGGGACAGGGGAATTCCCCTATGGCTACACCTTC
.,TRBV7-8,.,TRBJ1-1,CASSPHRVPGTEAFF,TGTGCCAGCAGCCCCCACAGGGTCCCGGGTACTGAAGCTTTCTTT
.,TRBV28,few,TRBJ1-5,CASSLGQGVQPQHF,TGTGCCAGCAGTTTGGGGCAGGGAGTACAGCCCCAGCATTTT
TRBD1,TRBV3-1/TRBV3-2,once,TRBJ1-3,CASSPRTGNSGNTIYF,TGTGCCAGCAGCCCCCGGACAGGGAACTCTGGAAACACCATATATTTT
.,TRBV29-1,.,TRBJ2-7,CSVEMAGPEQYF,TGCAGCGTTGAAATGGCAGGGCCAGAGCAGTACTTC
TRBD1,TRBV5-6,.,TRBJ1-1,CASSFGTGNIEAFF,TGTGCCAGCAGCTTCGGGACAGGGAATATTGAAGCTTTCTTT
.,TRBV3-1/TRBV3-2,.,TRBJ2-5,CASSQDSGRETQYF,TGTGCCAGCAGCCAAGACTCAGGGAGAGAGACCCAGTACTTC
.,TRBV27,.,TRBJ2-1,CASSPSAYNEQFF,TGTGCCAGCAGTCCCTCAGCTTACAATGAGCAGTTCTTC
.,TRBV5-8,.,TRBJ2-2,CASSSWVGELFF,TGTGCCAGCAGCTCATGGGTCGGGGAGCTGTTTTTT
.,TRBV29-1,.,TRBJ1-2,CSVEGPAGYGYTF,TGCAGCGTTGAAGGGCCCGCTGGCTATGGCTACACCTTC
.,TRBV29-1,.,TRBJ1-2,CSVEYSNYGYTF,TGCAGCGTTGAATACAGTAACTATGGCTACACCTTC
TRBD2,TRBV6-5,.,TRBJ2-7,CASSLQAGGPGSEQYF,TGTGCCAGCAGTTTACAGGCGGGAGGACCTGGATCGGAGCAGTACTTC
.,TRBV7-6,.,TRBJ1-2,CASSLQGRTINYGYTF,TGTGCCAGCAGCTTACAGGGCAGAACTATTAACTATGGCTACACCTTC
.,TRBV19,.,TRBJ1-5,CASSRQWHAANQPQHF,TGTGCCAGTAGTCGACAGTGGCACGCGGCCAATCAGCCCCAGCATTTT
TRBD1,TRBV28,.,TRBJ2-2,CASSFRDRETGELFF,TGTGCCAGCAGTTTCCGGGACAGGGAAACCGGGGAGCTGTTTTTT
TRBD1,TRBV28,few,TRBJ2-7,CASSAPQGYDREQYF,TGTGCCAGCAGTGCTCCACAGGGGTACGATCGCGAGCAGTACTTC
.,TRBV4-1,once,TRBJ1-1,CASSQDWQKNTEAFF,TGCGCCAGCAGCCAAGATTGGCAAAAGAACACTGAAGCTTTCTTT
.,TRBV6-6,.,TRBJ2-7,CASSYFREGPYEQYF,TGTGCCAGCAGTTATTTCAGGGAAGGACCCTACGAGCAGTACTTC
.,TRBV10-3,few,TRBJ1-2,CAISELNYGYTF,TGTGCCATCAGTGAACTTAACTATGGCTACACCTTC
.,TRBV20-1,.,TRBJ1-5,CSASPTHNQPQHF,TGCAGTGCTAGTCCTACCCACAATCAGCCCCAGCATTTT
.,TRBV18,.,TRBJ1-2,CASSPSRYSNYGYTF,TGTGCCAGCTCACCGTCTAGGTACTCTAACTATGGCTACACCTTC
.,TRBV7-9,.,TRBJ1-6,CASSHQHSPLHF,TGTGCCAGCAGCCACCAACATTCACCCCTCCACTTT